These 14 T cell receptor beta chains share one sample of origin, sequenced in a study of blood T cell repertoires in COVID-19. Data came from immunoSEQ multiplex PCR; TCRdb stores just in-frame clones and leaves some out. The repertoire holds around 210,000 clones, with roughly 90% as singletons. Material for sequencing was PBMCs or T cells enriched from blood (not recorded which). Receptor source: a woman aged 18-29 years who had recovered from COVID-19.

This clone was detected only a few times. The J gene is TRBJ1-2, the V gene TRBV5-1; 9 bases line up with TRBD1. Trimming removed 5 bases from V and 6 bases from J; junction bases left unmatched: 5. Germline values: CDR1 SGHRS, CDR2 YFSETQ. This CDR3 spans 13 amino acids. The DNA for the CDR3 is TGCGCCAGCAGAGGGACAGGGAGTCATGGCTACACCTTC. This sequence encodes CASRGTGSHGYTF.

V gene TRBV6-2 or TRBV6-3 combines with J gene TRBJ1-5; D is ambiguous. V lost 6 bases and J 0 bases, leaving 15 bases between the germline ends. This CDR3 is 16 amino acids long. Germline CDR1 and CDR2: MNHEY and SVGEGT. The CDR3 loop reads CASSPSLFYSNQPQHF. The CDR3 nucleotides are TGTGCCAGCAGCCCTTCCCTATTTTATAGCAATCAGCCCCAGCATTTT.

The chain has TRBV28 and TRBJ1-3; no reliable D call. Germline V gene lookup returns CDR1 MDHEN and CDR2 SYDVKM. This CDR3 has 15 amino acids. Trimming stripped 3 bases from V and 0 bases from J, with 9 bases between. CDR3 DNA sequence: TGTGCCAGCAGTTTCTTCAGAACCTCTGGAAACACCATATATTTT. Translated: CASSFFRTSGNTIYF.

Concerning this clone: One end of the junction does not line up with germline, which may come from a read error. This rearrangement joins TRBV4-2 to TRBJ2-5; a weak D match, TRBD1 (6 bases). CDR1 is LGHNA, CDR2 YNFKEQ, per germline. The CDR3 consists of 15 residues. This CDR3 reads CASRQDQGSRQTQYF. The CDR3 nucleotides read TGTGCCAGCAGGCAAGATCAGGGGAGTAGACAGACCCAGTACTTC.

V usage is TRBV13 and J usage is TRBJ1-1; 8 nucleotides line up with TRBD1. The CDR3 covers 15 residues. Germline V CDR1 and CDR2: PRHDT, FYEKMQ (reference sequence). V shed 1 base, J shed 3 bases, and the junction held 4 bases outside the gene matches. The CDR3 DNA is TGTGCCAGCAGCTTAGTGGGGACAGGTGACACTGAAGCTTTCTTT. Translating it yields CASSLVGTGDTEAFF.

V and J are TRBV28 and TRBJ1-2; D remains ambiguous. Germline CDR1 reads MDHEN; CDR2 reads SYDVKM. This CDR3 region has 14 residues. The germline V and J ends were trimmed by 1 base and 1 base, with 7 bases remaining between them. For the CDR3, the DNA is TGTGCCAGCAGTTTATCCCGCAGTAACTATGGCTACACCTTC. This gives the protein CASSLSRSNYGYTF.

This chain connects TRBV5-4 to TRBJ2-7; 8 bases agree with TRBD2. CDR1 and CDR2 from the germline V gene are SGHNT and YYREEE (reference sequence). Trimming took 4 bases from V and 6 from J; bases not matched to a gene: 15. The CDR3 has 16 amino acids. Here the CDR3 reads CASSPGGAGATPEQYF. CDR3 sequence (DNA): TGTGCCAGCAGCCCGGGTGGAGCGGGGGCGACCCCCGAGCAGTACTTC.

This chain links TRBV7-9 with TRBJ1-1, with 9 bases fitting TRBD1. The CDR3 runs to 15 residues. The junction had 9 bases not matched to a gene; V was cut back by 6 bases and J by 4 bases. From germline, CDR1 is SEHNR and CDR2 FQNEAQ (reference sequence). The CDR3 DNA follows: TGTGCCAGCAGTCAAATACAGGGGGCTAGCACTGAAGCTTTCTTT. Translation: CASSQIQGASTEAFF.

J is TRBJ2-1 and V is TRBV5-8; D gene unclear. This CDR3 is built from 14 residues. V gave up 1 base and J gave up 5 bases, with 10 bases separating them. Looked up from germline, CDR1 is SGHTS and CDR2 is YDEGEE. In nucleotides, the CDR3 is TGTGCCAGCAGCTTGAGCGTGCCCAACAATGAGCAGTTCTTC. It is translated as CASSLSVPNNEQFF.

The chain is built from TRBV4-1 and TRBJ1-1; D gene uncertain. Per germline, CDR1 MGHRA and CDR2 YSYEKL. V lost 4 bases and J lost 0, with 6 bases in between. The CDR3 runs to 13 residues. The CDR3 nucleotides read TGCGCCAGCAGCCCGAGAGTGAACACTGAAGCTTTCTTT. Translated, it gives CASSPRVNTEAFF.

The gene calls are TRBV6-1 and TRBJ2-7, with 7 bases that match TRBD2. CDR3 length: 16 amino acids. V lost 3 bases to trimming and J lost 4 bases; unmatched junction nucleotides: 12. Germline CDR1 and CDR2: MNHNS and SASEGT. In DNA form, the CDR3 reads TGTGCCAGCAGTGATTATCCTACGGGGGGAGCATACGAGCAGTACTTC. Translating it yields CASSDYPTGGAYEQYF.

This clone is a singleton in its sample. The chain combines TRBV7-9 with TRBJ1-5; D possibly corresponds to TRBD1 (5 bases). The CDR3 is made up of 17 amino acids. The germline V gene encodes CDR1 SEHNR and CDR2 FQNEAQ (reference sequence). With 1 base removed from V and 8 bases from J, the gap between germline ends came to 21 bases. CDR3 nucleotide sequence: TGTGCCAGCAGCTTAGTGCCTTCGCCAGGGCTAATTGAGCCCCAGCATTTT. This translates into CASSLVPSPGLIEPQHF.

This chain connects TRBV5-1 to TRBJ1-2, with D unresolved. Germline CDR1 SGHRS, CDR2 YFSETQ. The CDR3 runs to 15 residues. The V gene lost 2 bases and the J gene lost 2 bases, with 13 bases spanning the gap. As DNA, the CDR3 is TGCGCCAGCAGCTTTTCCTCCAGTTCGAACTATGGCTACACCTTC. Protein: CASSFSSSSNYGYTF. Looking up the rest from reference TRBV5-1 and TRBJ1-2 gives the full variable domain: KAGVTQTPRYLIKTRGQQVTLSCSPISGHRSVSWYQQTPGQGLQFLFEYFSETQRNKGNFPGRFSGRQFSNSRSEMNVSTLELGDSALYLCASSFSSSSNYGYTFGSGTRLTVV.

J is TRBJ1-5 and V is TRBV30; D unresolved. Germline V gene sequence: CDR1 GTSNPN, CDR2 SVGIG (reference sequence). CDR3 length equals 13 residues. V was pared by 1 base and J by 6 bases, with 10 bases between. The CDR3 protein is CAWSENSGQPQHF. Here the CDR3 DNA reads TGTGCCTGGAGTGAGAACTCGGGTCAGCCCCAGCATTTT. Variable domain in full (rest from reference TRBV30 and TRBJ1-5): SQTIHQWPATLVQPVGSPLSLECTVEGTSNPNLYWYRQAAGRGLQLLFYSVGIGQISSEVPQNLSASRPQDRQFILSSKKLLLSDSGFYLCAWSENSGQPQHFGDGTRLSIL.